A single TCR beta chain is shown here with its context. Antigen specificity is unknown. V shed 0 bases and J shed 4 bases, with 13 bases lying between them. The CDR3 sequence is 15 residues long. The germline CDR1 and CDR2 sequences are SGHAT and FQNNGV. The data were obtained in a study of cytomegalovirus exposure and HLA in healthy donors. Findings and caveats of the study: Most TCR beta V segments were productive about 87% or about 30% of the time in an earlier analysis.

The donors comprised healthy bone marrow donors. PCR primers comprised 60 Vbeta and 13 Jbeta primers. Sequencing used immunoSEQ multiplex PCR; TCRdb keeps in-frame clones, though not all of them. The repertoire holds about 140,000 clones, less than 90% seen once, with almost 2.5% in the top ten. Sequencing was performed on PBMCs. The V and J genes are TRBV11-2 and TRBJ2-7; tentative D call: TRBD2 (5 bases). The receptor comes from a boy between 2 and 10 years old in good health and CMV-seronegative. The CDR3 loop is CASSLDFSTRYEQYF. The CDR3 nucleotides read TGTGCCAGCAGCTTAGATTTTTCTACTAGGTACGAGCAGTACTTC.